This paragraph reports one TCR beta chain. These data are taken from a study of blood T cell repertoires in COVID-19. Overall study: T cells, B-cell-depleted T cells, or PBMCs provided the cDNA or gDNA that served as material.

The protocol was immunoSEQ multiplex PCR, while the TCRdb copy is restricted to in-frame clones and leaves out a portion. The sample includes 120,000 or so clones, around 88% seen only once; the top ten take around 0.81%. Germline V gene sequence: CDR1 MDHEN, CDR2 SYDVKM. Trimming cost V 2 bases and J 4 bases, with 12 bases left between them. This CDR3 region has 14 residues. This chain uses TRBV28 with TRBJ2-7; no firm D call. Specimen: peripheral blood. The TCR was taken from a woman in her forties or fifties with active or convalescent COVID-19. The CDR3 loop is CASSLLQDNYEQYF. The CDR3 DNA is TGTGCCAGCAGTTTACTGCAGGATAATTACGAGCAGTACTTC. Complete variable domain (other parts from reference TRBV28 and TRBJ2-7): DVKVTQSSRYLVKRTGEKVFLECVQDMDHENMFWYRQDPGLGLRLIYFSYDVKMKEKGDIPEGYSVSREKKERFSLILESASTNQTSMYLCASSLLQDNYEQYFGPGTRLTVT.